These T cell receptor beta chains were read from a single sample in a study of shared clonotypes between healthy human individuals. Some clones are missing from TCRdb's copy, which holds only in-frame ones; the method was immunoSEQ multiplex PCR. The repertoire holds 2 million to 2.5 million clones, with less than 95% as singletons. The material sequenced was naive CD4+ T cells from PBMCs. The origin of the receptors is a man aged 18 to 29 in good health. Some clones in this sample may be carry-over from other donors' samples. CDR3s include the opening cysteine and the closing phenylalanine or tryptophan. The D gene is left open where the match is weak. Rows give clone size only sometimes, using once, few, many, or a class for an expanded clone.

V gene	J gene	D gene	clone size	CDR3 length	CDR3 protein	CDR3 DNA
TRBV9	TRBJ1-3	TRBD1	once	16	CASSVTAQGAGNTIYF	TGTGCCAGCAGCGTTACCGCCCAGGGGGCTGGAAACACCATATATTTT
TRBV7-8	TRBJ1-4	.	.	14	CASRLGGVDGKLFF	TGTGCCAGCCGCTTAGGAGGGGTGGATGGAAAACTGTTTTTT
TRBV28	TRBJ2-1	TRBD2	once	15	CASRRGRLAGVRQFF	TGTGCCAGCAGACGGGGGCGGCTAGCGGGTGTCAGGCAGTTCTTC
TRBV5-5	TRBJ2-2	.	.	14	CASSLMLVTGELFF	TGTGCCAGCAGCCTGATGCTCGTCACCGGGGAGCTGTTTTTT
TRBV29-1	TRBJ2-7	TRBD2	once	14	CSVASGRARYEQYF	TGCAGCGTCGCGAGCGGGAGGGCCAGGTACGAGCAGTACTTC
TRBV19	TRBJ1-1	.	.	14	CASSTPSVNTEAFF	TGTGCCAGTAGTACCCCGTCAGTGAACACTGAAGCTTTCTTT
TRBV4-1	TRBJ1-2	.	.	17	CASSQGGAGDQAGSYTF	TGCGCCAGCAGCCAAGGGGGGGCAGGTGACCAGGCGGGTAGCTACACCTTC
TRBV2	TRBJ1-1	.	.	16	CASRGDTGTSNTEAFF	TGTGCCAGCAGGGGGGACACCGGAACATCGAACACTGAAGCTTTCTTT
TRBV9	TRBJ1-4	TRBD1	.	17	CASAPHGTGGADEKLFF	TGTGCCAGCGCACCCCATGGGACAGGGGGAGCTGATGAAAAACTGTTTTTT
TRBV11-1	TRBJ2-5	TRBD2	.	17	CASSYPRTSGIQETQYF	TGTGCCAGCAGCTACCCCCGGACTAGCGGGATCCAAGAGACCCAGTACTTC
TRBV29-1	TRBJ1-2	TRBD1	.	15	CSVEKGQGTNYGYTF	TGCAGCGTTGAAAAGGGACAGGGGACTAACTATGGCTACACCTTC
TRBV6-6	TRBJ2-2	.	.	13	CASRSQGPGELFF	TGTGCCAGCAGATCACAGGGACCCGGGGAGCTGTTTTTT
TRBV28	TRBJ1-4	.	once	15	CASTSRRGALEKLFF	TGTGCCAGCACCTCCCGTAGGGGGGCGCTTGAAAAACTGTTTTTT
TRBV4-1	TRBJ2-1	.	.	13	CASSQAFYNEQFF	TGCGCCAGCAGCCAAGCCTTCTACAATGAGCAGTTCTTC
TRBV28	TRBJ1-6	TRBD1	.	17	CASSSGQGSSYNSPLHF	TGTGCCAGCAGTTCCGGACAGGGTAGCTCCTATAATTCACCCCTCCACTTT
TRBV5-1	TRBJ2-1	.	.	13	CASSLDPFNEQFF	TGCGCCAGCAGCTTGGACCCGTTCAATGAGCAGTTCTTC
TRBV28	TRBJ2-2	TRBD1	.	16	CASSPPGTVDTGELFF	TGTGCCAGCAGTCCCCCCGGGACAGTTGACACCGGGGAGCTGTTTTTT
TRBV7-2	TRBJ2-1	.	.	15	CASSSDWGVYNEQFF	TGTGCCAGCAGCTCCGACTGGGGTGTCTACAATGAGCAGTTCTTC
TRBV4-1	TRBJ2-7	.	.	16	CASSQAPGPPGYEQYF	TGCGCCAGCAGCCAGGCCCCAGGCCCCCCGGGCTACGAGCAGTACTTC
TRBV11-2	TRBJ2-1	.	.	16	CASSLAQRASYNEQFF	TGTGCCAGCAGCTTAGCCCAGCGGGCTTCCTACAATGAGCAGTTCTTC
TRBV7-9	TRBJ2-7	.	.	15	CASSLVGSGGYEQYF	TGTGCCAGCAGCTTAGTCGGAAGTGGGGGTTACGAGCAGTACTTC
TRBV9	TRBJ2-3	.	.	17	CASSVRGGAASTDTQYF	TGTGCCAGCAGCGTACGGGGCGGAGCGGCTAGCACAGATACGCAGTATTTT
TRBV19	TRBJ2-1	TRBD2	.	16	CASSGLPGLVSSEQFF	TGTGCCAGTAGTGGTTTACCGGGACTAGTTAGTAGTGAGCAGTTCTTC
TRBV15	TRBJ2-3	TRBD2	.	16	CATSRALAGGEDTQYF	TGTGCCACCAGCAGAGCTCTAGCGGGAGGGGAAGATACGCAGTATTTT
TRBV18	TRBJ1-3	.	few	13	CASSPSSGNTIYF	TGTGCCAGCTCACCAAGCTCTGGAAACACCATATATTTT
TRBV7-2	TRBJ2-3	TRBD1	.	16	CASSLAPGGGADTQYF	TGTGCCAGCAGCTTAGCCCCAGGGGGCGGCGCAGATACGCAGTATTTT
TRBV2	TRBJ1-5	.	once	15	CASSEGRAVNQPQHF	TGTGCCAGCAGTGAAGGCAGGGCAGTAAATCAGCCCCAGCATTTT
TRBV7-2	TRBJ1-4	.	.	15	CASSPSGGANEKLFF	TGTGCCAGCAGCCCCTCGGGAGGGGCTAATGAAAAACTGTTTTTT
TRBV5-4	TRBJ2-7	TRBD2	once	15	CASSLGLAEIYEQYF	TGTGCCAGCAGCTTGGGACTAGCGGAGATATACGAGCAGTACTTC
TRBV27	TRBJ2-1	TRBD2	.	16	CASSPVASGKWNEQFF	TGTGCCAGCAGTCCCGTGGCTAGCGGGAAGTGGAATGAGCAGTTCTTC
TRBV5-1	TRBJ1-4	.	.	15	CASSLGGVLNEKLFF	TGCGCCAGCAGCTTGGGTGGGGTCTTGAATGAAAAACTGTTTTTT
TRBV7-3	TRBJ2-2	.	.	14	CASSPSGGTGELFF	TGTGCCAGCAGCCCCAGTGGCGGGACCGGGGAGCTGTTTTTT
TRBV6-1	TRBJ1-1	TRBD1	.	14	CASRSTGARTEAFF	TGTGCCAGCAGATCCACAGGGGCCCGGACTGAAGCTTTCTTT
TRBV4-1	TRBJ1-5	.	few	14	CASSLQALNQPQHF	TGCGCCAGCAGCTTACAGGCGCTTAATCAGCCCCAGCATTTT
TRBV9	TRBJ2-2	TRBD2	few	15	CASSVLAGGNGELFF	TGTGCCAGCAGCGTACTAGCGGGAGGTAACGGGGAGCTGTTTTTT
TRBV5-4	TRBJ2-2	TRBD2	.	16	CASSSRGAGITGELFF	TGTGCCAGCAGCTCGCGGGGGGCAGGGATCACCGGGGAGCTGTTTTTT
TRBV2	TRBJ1-4	.	.	13	CASSKGPNEKLFF	TGTGCCAGCAGTAAGGGACCTAATGAAAAACTGTTTTTT
TRBV23-1	TRBJ2-3	.	.	15	CASSQSGASGDTQYF	TGCGCCAGCAGTCAATCGGGTGCCTCAGGAGATACGCAGTATTTT
TRBV5-1	TRBJ1-2	.	few	14	CASSLDGGNYGYTF	TGCGCCAGCAGCTTGGACGGGGGAAACTATGGCTACACCTTC
TRBV7-6	TRBJ2-2	TRBD2	.	16	CASSRGLAVNTGELFF	TGTGCCAGCAGCCGTGGACTAGCGGTGAACACCGGGGAGCTGTTTTTT
TRBV11-2	TRBJ2-3	.	.	14	CASSLDRTADTQYF	TGTGCCAGCAGCTTAGATCGTACAGCAGATACGCAGTATTTT